A selection of T cell receptor beta chains follows, all from one sample in a study of response to subunit inactivated influenza vaccine. MiXCR, run by TCRdb on the RT-PCR reads, gives a single entry per CDR3 protein. The sample has approximately 500,000 distinct CDR3 sequences, over 10% seen once. The material was PBMCs from blood, obtained 45 days after vaccination. The source is a man aged 45-60 years who received an inactivated influenza vaccine. Both conserved end residues are part of each CDR3. The order of the fields is D gene, clone size, J gene, V gene, CDR3 DNA, CDR3 protein. D genes are given only for firm matches. Only some rows state a clone size, as once, few, many or a class for expanded clones.

TRBD1 | . | TRBJ2-5 | TRBV15 | TGTGCCACCAGTAGGTGGGACAGGGGTCAAGAGACCCAGTACTTC | CATSRWDRGQETQYF
TRBD1 | . | TRBJ2-7 | TRBV28 | TGTGCCAGCAGTCCTCTACCCGGGACAGGGGATTTCGAGCAGTACTTC | CASSPLPGTGDFEQYF
. | many | TRBJ1-2 | TRBV27 | TGTGCCAGCAGTTTTTTACCCTACGTAACAGGTCTGAGGGGCTACACCTTC | CASSFLPYVTGLRGYTF
TRBD1 | few | TRBJ2-5 | TRBV20-1 | TGCAGTGCTAGAGGGGGGACAGCCAACCAAGAGACCCAGTACTTC | CSARGGTANQETQYF
. | few | TRBJ2-7 | TRBV12-3/TRBV12-4 | TGTGCCAGCAGTTTACGGGGGATCCACGAGCAGTACTTC | CASSLRGIHEQYF
. | few | TRBJ2-2 | TRBV5-1 | TGCGCCAGCAGGGGACTTCAGGGCGGCACCGGGGAGCTGTTTTTT | CASRGLQGGTGELFF
TRBD2 | . | TRBJ2-2 | TRBV4-3 | TGCGCCAGCAGCCAAGGAACCTCGGGACTAGCGGCGAACACCGGGGAGCTGTTTTTT | CASSQGTSGLAANTGELFF
TRBD2 | . | TRBJ2-1 | TRBV18 | TGTGCCAGCTTCGAAACTCTAGCGGAAAACTACAATGAGCAGTTCTTC | CASFETLAENYNEQFF
. | . | TRBJ2-2 | TRBV10-1 | TGCGCCAGCAGTGATACTGGGGGGCCCGGGGAGCTGTTTTTT | CASSDTGGPGELFF
. | . | TRBJ1-2 | TRBV5-1 | TGCGCCAGCAGCCACCAGTCGGGGAATACTAACTATGGCTACACCTTC | CASSHQSGNTNYGYTF
. | many | TRBJ1-2 | TRBV7-2 | TGTGCCAGCAGCGCCCCAAGGTTGCTCTACTATGGCTACACCTTC | CASSAPRLLYYGYTF
. | . | TRBJ1-2 | TRBV6-2/TRBV6-3 | TGTGCCAGCAGTTACTCGGGGACCTCTGGCTATGGCTACACCTTC | CASSYSGTSGYGYTF
. | many | TRBJ1-2 | TRBV15 | TGTGCCACCAGCAGACAGGGGAACTATGGCTACACCTTC | CATSRQGNYGYTF
. | . | TRBJ1-5 | TRBV20-1 | TGCAGTGCTAGAGATGTGGGGGCTCAGCCCCAGCATTTT | CSARDVGAQPQHF
. | few | TRBJ1-5 | TRBV28 | TGTGCCAGCAGTTTTGTTGAAAGCAATCAGCCCCAGCATTTT | CASSFVESNQPQHF
. | . | TRBJ1-4 | TRBV3-1 | TGTGCCAGCAGCCAAGAGGCCGATAATGAAAAACTGTTTTTT | CASSQEADNEKLFF
TRBD2 | . | TRBJ2-2 | TRBV6-5 | TGTGCCAGCAGTTACTCAGAGAGCGGGGTGGTCCGAGAGCTGTTTTTT | CASSYSESGVVRELFF
TRBD1 | . | TRBJ1-4 | TRBV12-3/TRBV12-4 | TGTGCCAGCAGGATGGGACAGGTGAATGAAAAACTGTTTTTT | CASRMGQVNEKLFF
. | . | TRBJ2-5 | TRBV7-6 | TGTGCCAGCAGCTTGCTAGCGCTTCCCCGACAAGAGACCCAGTACTTC | CASSLLALPRQETQYF
TRBD1 | . | TRBJ2-7 | TRBV5-5 | TGTGCCAGCAGCTTGGCGATTGATGGGACAGGTACCTACGAGCAGTACTTC | CASSLAIDGTGTYEQYF
. | few | TRBJ2-1 | TRBV20-1 | TGCAGTGCTAGAGCCAGACTCTCCAATGAGCAGTTCTTC | CSARARLSNEQFF
TRBD1 | . | TRBJ1-4 | TRBV12-3/TRBV12-4 | TGTGCCAGCAGTCAACAGACAGGGATAAAGGAAAAACTGTTTTTT | CASSQQTGIKEKLFF
. | . | TRBJ2-3 | TRBV29-1 | TGCAGCGTTGAATCCCTGGGGAATACGCAGTATTTT | CSVESLGNTQYF
TRBD2 | few | TRBJ2-2 | TRBV6-1 | TGTGCCAGCAGTCATTCCGGGACTAGGGGAGCCGGGGAGCTGTTTTTT | CASSHSGTRGAGELFF